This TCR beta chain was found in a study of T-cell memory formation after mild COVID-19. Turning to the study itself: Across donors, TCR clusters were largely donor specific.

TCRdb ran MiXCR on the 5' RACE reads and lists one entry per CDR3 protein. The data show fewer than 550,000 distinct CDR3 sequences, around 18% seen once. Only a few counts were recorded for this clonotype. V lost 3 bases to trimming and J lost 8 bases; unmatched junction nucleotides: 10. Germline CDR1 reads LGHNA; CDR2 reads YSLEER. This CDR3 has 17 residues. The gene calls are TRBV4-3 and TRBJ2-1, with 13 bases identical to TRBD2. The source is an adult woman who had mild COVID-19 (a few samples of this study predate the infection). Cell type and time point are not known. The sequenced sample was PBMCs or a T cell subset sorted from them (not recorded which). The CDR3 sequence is CASSHPLGLAGWDEQFF. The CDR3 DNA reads TGCGCCAGCAGCCACCCCCTGGGACTAGCGGGATGGGATGAGCAGTTCTTC.